This is a list of T cell receptor beta chains from one sample in a study of Ad26.COV2.S vaccination and SARS-CoV-2 variants. The data were produced by immunoSEQ multiplex PCR, yet TCRdb's version contains in-frame clones alone and is incomplete. Of roughly 420,000 clones listed, nearly 90% were seen once; the top ten hold 2.5% to 3%. The material was peripheral blood, obtained in a trial of Ad26.COV2.S vaccine versus placebo. Source of these receptors: a person between 18 and 59 years old who received the Ad26.COV2.S COVID-19 vaccine or a placebo. The CDR3 runs from the conserved cysteine through the conserved F or W. A D gene is named only where the DNA matches it firmly. For some rows the clone size is stated as once, few or many, or as a class when expanded; others skip it.

>TRBV7-3|TRBD2|many|TRBJ2-1
TGTGCCAGCAGCCAGGGACTAGCGGCTGAGCAGTTCTTC
CASSQGLAAEQFF
>TRBV20-1|NA|few|TRBJ2-5
TGCAGTGCTAGTGACCGTGGGGGGACCCAGTACTTC
CSASDRGGTQYF
>TRBV7-2|NA|NA|TRBJ2-7
TGTGCCAGCAGCTTAAGCTACGAGCAGTACTTC
CASSLSYEQYF
>TRBV19|NA|NA|TRBJ2-5
TGTGCCAGTAGACCGGGGGTAGGGGAGACCCAGTACTTC
CASRPGVGETQYF
>TRBV29-1|TRBD1|once|TRBJ2-1
TGCAGCGTGGTGGTAGGGGGCAATAAGCAGTTCTTC
CSVVVGGNKQFF
>TRBV7-9|NA|NA|TRBJ1-1
TGTGCCAGCAGTAAAGGGGCTAGTGGGACTGAAGCTTTCTTT
CASSKGASGTEAFF
>TRBV19|NA|NA|TRBJ1-4
TGTGCCAGTAGTATAGGGCCCCGCGGGGGTAATGAAAAACTGTTTTTT
CASSIGPRGGNEKLFF
>TRBV27|NA|NA|TRBJ1-2
TGTGCCAGCAGTTTATCCCGGGGGTATGGCTACACCTTC
CASSLSRGYGYTF
>TRBV7-9|NA|NA|TRBJ1-1
TGTGCCAGCAGCTTATTCGTCCAAGGGTACGTTTTCTTT
CASSLFVQGYVFF
>TRBV7-2|TRBD1|NA|TRBJ1-5
TGTGCCAGCAGCCCCGTTGGGACAGCGTATAGCAATCAGCCCCAGCATTTT
CASSPVGTAYSNQPQHF
>TRBV7-6|TRBD2|NA|TRBJ2-5
TGTGCCAGCAGCCGCGAACTAGCGACCGAGACCCAGTACTTC
CASSRELATETQYF
>TRBV11-3|TRBD2|NA|TRBJ2-3
TGTGCCAGCAGCCGAGCGGGAGGCACAGATACGCAGTATTTT
CASSRAGGTDTQYF
>TRBV2|NA|NA|TRBJ2-3
TGTGCCAGCAGTGTCGAGGGAAGCACAGATACGCAGTATTTT
CASSVEGSTDTQYF
>TRBV7-2|TRBD2|once|TRBJ2-3
TGTGCCAGCAGCTTAGGTACGGGACTAGCGGGGACAGATACGCAGTATTTT
CASSLGTGLAGTDTQYF
>TRBV6-5|TRBD1|NA|TRBJ2-2
TGTGCCAGCAGAAGGGACAGGGCCAACACCGGGGAGCTGTTTTTT
CASRRDRANTGELFF